This record concerns one TCR beta chain sequence. Its antigen is unknown. Each sorted population was over 98% pure. The data were taken from a study of beta chain features in type 1 diabetes. The study's findings and limits: TCRB repertoires of naive, central memory and Treg cells appeared more similar among patients than among healthy donors. TCRB CDR3s were moderately but significantly shorter in Type 1 diabetes patients in all four CD4+ subsets.

Every bit of the isolated RNA underwent reverse transcription, so sequencing read expressed TCRB transcripts. Assay used: immunoSEQ multiplex PCR; TCRdb lists only in-frame clones, some missing. The data show fewer than 110,000 clones, under 30% seen once. V was cut by 3 bases and J by 5 bases, with 7 bases left in between. Germline V gene data show CDR1 as LNHNV and CDR2 as YYDKDF (reference sequence). The length of the CDR3 is 12 residues. This chain joins TRBV15 and TRBJ1-2; D is unclear. The receptor comes from a woman under 30 with type 1 diabetes. The specimen sequenced was central memory CD4+ T cells from blood. The CDR3 sequence is CATSREQYGYTF. The CDR3 DNA reads TGTGCCACCAGCAGGGAACAGTATGGCTACACCTTC.